This T cell receptor (beta chain) was sequenced for a study of blood T cell repertoires in COVID-19. Study information: Sources were T cells, B-cell-depleted T cells, or PBMCs; the material itself was cDNA or gDNA.

Sequenced by immunoSEQ multiplex PCR; TCRdb stores in-frame clones only, minus some. The sample shows about 320,000 clones, around 85% of them seen only once. Trimming cost V 0 bases and J 6 bases; bases outside gene matches: 9. The CDR3 sequence is 17 residues long. Germline CDR1 and CDR2: LGHNA and YSLEER. Sequencing input: PBMCs or T cells enriched from blood (not recorded which). The V gene is TRBV4-3, the J gene TRBJ1-5; 9 bases align to TRBD1. The sequence was collected from a woman aged 25-40 years who had been exposed to COVID-19. CDR3 loop: CASSQDHTGGLSQPQHF. CDR3 DNA sequence: TGCGCCAGCAGCCAAGATCACACAGGGGGCTTGTCTCAGCCCCAGCATTTT.